These 22 T cell receptor beta chains originate from one sample sequenced in a study of OX40 agonist ivuxolimab in advanced cancers. The library was made by the immunoSEQ multiplex PCR assay. TCRdb mirrors the immuneACCESS table, restricted to in-frame sequences. Some clones are absent from its copies; in checked studies, under half trace to an unresolved V gene, and the reason for the others is unknown. The sample yields approximately 60,000 clones; 80% to 90% were counted once. 14% of the sample is in the top ten clones. The sequenced sample was CD4+ or CD8+ T cells sorted from blood, obtained in a trial of the OX40 agonist ivuxolimab. These receptors all come from an adult with an advanced solid tumor such as melanoma, head and neck, liver or kidney cancer.

This clone was seen only once. The rearrangement joins TRBV10-3 to TRBJ1-2; 9 bases are a match to TRBD1. V was clipped by 6 bases and J by 5 bases; unmatched bases: 7. The CDR3 extends over 14 amino acids. Germline CDR1 and CDR2: ENHRY and SYGVKD. This CDR3 reads CAIRATGGGYGYTF. The CDR3 bases are TGTGCCATCAGAGCTACAGGGGGCGGTTATGGCTACACCTTC.

The V gene is TRBV27, the J gene TRBJ2-7; D remains unclear. CDR1 is MNHEY and CDR2 is SMNVEV in the germline V gene (reference sequence). V was pared by 2 bases and J by 0 bases, with 5 bases between. The CDR3 length is 13 residues. The CDR3 sequence: CASSLRTSYEQYF. In DNA, the CDR3 is TGTGCCAGCAGTTTAAGAACCTCCTACGAGCAGTACTTC.

The V gene is TRBV6-1, the J gene TRBJ2-2, with TRBD2 identical over 7 bases. The CDR3 covers 16 residues. V trimming: 3 bases; J trimming: 5 bases; junction bases outside the gene matches: 9. In germline, CDR1 is MNHNS, CDR2 SASEGT. CDR3 sequence (DNA): TGTGCCAGCAGTGATCTGCCGGGACTAAATACCGGGGAGCTGTTTTTT. This translates into CASSDLPGLNTGELFF.

The V gene is TRBV6-5, the J gene TRBJ2-7; TRBD2 matches at 9 bases. Germline CDR1 reads MNHEY; CDR2 reads SVGAGI. This CDR3 has 14 residues. J was trimmed by 4 bases and V by 7 bases; bases with no gene match: 8. The CDR3 sequence: CASNPGLAVYEQYF. The DNA of the CDR3 is TGTGCCAGCAACCCGGGACTAGCAGTTTACGAGCAGTACTTC.

CDR3 loop: CASSPNTDTQYF. The CDR3 nucleotides are TGTGCCAGCAGTCCGAACACAGATACGCAGTATTTT. The chain couples TRBV6-6 to TRBJ2-3; D uncertain. This CDR3 spans 12 amino acids. Germline values: CDR1 MNHNY, CDR2 SVGAGI (reference sequence). V gave up 5 bases and J gave up 2 bases, with 5 bases separating them.

This chain connects TRBV7-9 to TRBJ2-1, with D possibly being TRBD1 (5 bases). Germline V gives CDR1 SEHNR, CDR2 FQNEAQ (reference sequence). This CDR3 contains 15 residues. Trimming left V 6 bases short and J 1 base short, with 13 bases between. The CDR3 DNA reads as TGTGCCAGCAGGCGTCAGGGCTCTTCCTACAATGAGCAGTTCTTC. Amino acids: CASRRQGSSYNEQFF.

CDR3 sequence reads: CAISGETATYEQYF. The CDR3 DNA reads TGTGCCATCAGTGGAGAGACAGCCACCTACGAGCAGTACTTC. The chain employs TRBV10-3 and TRBJ2-7; possible D gene TRBD1, 5 bases. This CDR3 is built from 14 residues. Germline V gene data show CDR1 as ENHRY and CDR2 as SYGVKD. V lost 4 bases and J lost 2, with 12 bases in between.

V usage is TRBV27 and J usage is TRBJ2-5; weak D call: TRBD1 (5 bases). The CDR3 consists of 13 residues. Trimming pared 3 bases from V and 1 base from J, leaving 6 bases between. Looked up from germline, CDR1 is MNHEY and CDR2 is SMNVEV (reference sequence). The CDR3 sequence is CASSFDSQETQYF. CDR3 bases: TGTGCCAGCAGTTTCGACAGCCAAGAGACCCAGTACTTC.

CDR3: CASSVEGLQTGELFF. The CDR3 region has the DNA TGTGCCAGCAGCGTAGAGGGACTACAGACCGGGGAGCTGTTTTTT. The rearrangement uses TRBV9 and TRBJ2-2; 7 nucleotides match TRBD2. The CDR3 extends over 15 amino acids. Germline loops: CDR1 SGDLS, CDR2 YYNGEE. The ends lost 0 bases at V and 5 bases at J; junction bases unmatched: 4.

The V and J genes are TRBV7-9 and TRBJ1-4; possible D gene TRBD1, 6 bases. Trimming shortened V by 5 bases and J by 10 bases, and 20 bases separated the two germline ends. The CDR3 covers 15 residues. Germline CDR1 SEHNR, CDR2 FQNEAQ (reference sequence). The CDR3, as DNA: TGTGCCAGCAGCCCCGGGACATTTAGCGACGTAAAACTGTTTTTT. The encoded protein is CASSPGTFSDVKLFF.

On this clone: This specimen includes other DNA sequences encoding the same CDR3. The gene calls are TRBV27 and TRBJ1-5; D remains unclear. The CDR3 extends over 13 amino acids. Trimming took 3 bases from V and 2 from J, leaving 5 bases between them. Germline CDR1 reads MNHEY; CDR2 reads SMNVEV (reference sequence). Written as DNA, the CDR3 is TGTGCCAGCAGTTTCGGGGGCAATCAGCCCCAGCATTTT. This codes for CASSFGGNQPQHF.

This clone has just one count. The genes are TRBV7-2 and TRBJ2-7; a weak D match, TRBD2 (5 bases). V dropped 1 base and J dropped 7 bases, with 11 bases sitting between them. The germline V gene has CDR1 SGHTA and CDR2 FQGNSA. CDR3 length: 13 residues. In nucleotides, the CDR3 is TGTGCCAGCAGCTTAGTACGGGAACGGGAGCAGTACTTC. It specifies CASSLVREREQYF. The full variable domain, its missing parts supplied by reference TRBV7-2 and TRBJ2-7, is GAGVSQSPSNKVTEKGKDVELRCDPISGHTALYWYRQSLGQGLEFLIYFQGNSAPDKSGLPSDRFSAERTGGSVSTLTIQRTQQEDSAVYLCASSLVREREQYFGPGTRLTVT.

This rearrangement joins TRBV12-5 to TRBJ1-1; D gene ambiguous. The germline V and J ends were trimmed by 5 bases and 7 bases, with 8 bases remaining between them. CDR3 size: 11 residues. Germline CDR1 and CDR2: LGHNT and FRNRAP. CDR3 sequence: CASGEGSEAFF. CDR3 nucleotides: TGTGCTAGTGGTGAAGGTAGTGAAGCTTTCTTT.

This chain connects TRBV28 to TRBJ2-7; D remains unclear. The CDR3 has 16 residues. With 3 bases removed from V and 2 bases from J, the gap between germline ends came to 17 bases. Germline values: CDR1 MDHEN, CDR2 SYDVKM. CDR3 in amino acids: CASSLTPSKPTYEQYF. CDR3 nucleotides: TGTGCCAGCAGTTTGACCCCGTCGAAGCCGACCTACGAGCAGTACTTC.

V usage is TRBV7-8 and J usage is TRBJ2-7; perhaps TRBD2 as D (5 bases). CDR1 is SGHVS, CDR2 FQNEAQ, per germline. There are 13 residues in the CDR3. V lost 2 bases to trimming and J lost 3 bases, with 8 bases between them. CDR3 in DNA: TGTGCCAGCAGCTTACTTGCGGGCTACGAGCAGTACTTC. The encoded protein is CASSLLAGYEQYF.

This chain links TRBV18 with TRBJ2-3; 7 bases match TRBD2. The V segment lost 6 bases and the J segment 6 bases; nucleotides outside the gene matches: 3. This CDR3 has 12 residues. CDR1 KGHSH and CDR2 LQKENI come from the germline V gene. CDR3 sequence: CASSGGGDTQYF. CDR3 nucleotides: TGTGCCAGCTCTGGGGGGGGTGATACGCAGTATTTT.

The chain joins TRBV29-1 to TRBJ1-1; a weak D match, TRBD1 (5 bases). Germline V lookup: CDR1 SQVTM, CDR2 ANQGSEA. The CDR3 is 13 amino acids. V shed 6 bases and J shed 0 bases, with 11 bases lying between them. The CDR3: CSVAGTVNTEAFF. In DNA, the CDR3 is TGCAGCGTCGCCGGGACGGTGAACACTGAAGCTTTCTTT.

The chain recombines TRBV27 with TRBJ1-6, with D possibly TRBD1 on 5 matching bases. Per germline, CDR1 MNHEY and CDR2 SMNVEV (reference sequence). CDR3 length: 18 amino acids. Trimming stripped 0 bases from V and 0 bases from J, with 12 bases between. Here the CDR3 DNA reads TGTGCCAGCAGTTTATCGTCTTGGGGGAGCTCCTATAATTCACCCCTCCACTTT. As protein: CASSLSSWGSSYNSPLHF.

The chain is built from TRBV11-2 and TRBJ2-6; D might be TRBD1 (5 bases). Per germline, CDR1 SGHAT and CDR2 FQNNGV. Trimming removed 3 bases from V and 2 bases from J, with 11 bases in between. The CDR3 consists of 16 residues. The CDR3 bases are TGTGCCAGCAGCTTCCAGGGAATACCTGGGGCCAACGTCCTGACTTTC. Translating gives CASSFQGIPGANVLTF.

The chain combines TRBV19 with TRBJ1-1; 9 bases are shared with TRBD1. V lost 6 bases to trimming and J lost 5 bases; unmatched junction nucleotides: 4. Germline CDR1 and CDR2: LNHDA and SQIVND (reference sequence). The CDR3 has 13 amino acids. The CDR3 DNA follows: TGTGCCAGTAGGGACAGGGGCTGGACTGAAGCTTTCTTT. Protein: CASRDRGWTEAFF.

The chain uses TRBV7-9 and TRBJ1-2; D call uncertain. The CDR3 is made up of 13 amino acids. Germline lookup yields CDR1 SEHNR and CDR2 FQNEAQ (reference sequence). Trimming took 6 bases from V and 7 from J, leaving 15 bases between them. Written as DNA, the CDR3 is TGTGCCAGCAGGACTAACTTAGAATCTGGCTACACCTTC. Protein product: CASRTNLESGYTF.

V is TRBV7-9 and J is TRBJ2-3; the D is unclear. CDR1 is SEHNR, CDR2 FQNEAQ, per germline (reference sequence). CDR3 size: 11 residues. With 6 bases removed from V and 3 bases from J, the gap between germline ends came to 4 bases. Here the CDR3 DNA reads TGTGCCAGCAGGGGTACAGATACGCAGTATTTT. Its protein product is CASRGTDTQYF.